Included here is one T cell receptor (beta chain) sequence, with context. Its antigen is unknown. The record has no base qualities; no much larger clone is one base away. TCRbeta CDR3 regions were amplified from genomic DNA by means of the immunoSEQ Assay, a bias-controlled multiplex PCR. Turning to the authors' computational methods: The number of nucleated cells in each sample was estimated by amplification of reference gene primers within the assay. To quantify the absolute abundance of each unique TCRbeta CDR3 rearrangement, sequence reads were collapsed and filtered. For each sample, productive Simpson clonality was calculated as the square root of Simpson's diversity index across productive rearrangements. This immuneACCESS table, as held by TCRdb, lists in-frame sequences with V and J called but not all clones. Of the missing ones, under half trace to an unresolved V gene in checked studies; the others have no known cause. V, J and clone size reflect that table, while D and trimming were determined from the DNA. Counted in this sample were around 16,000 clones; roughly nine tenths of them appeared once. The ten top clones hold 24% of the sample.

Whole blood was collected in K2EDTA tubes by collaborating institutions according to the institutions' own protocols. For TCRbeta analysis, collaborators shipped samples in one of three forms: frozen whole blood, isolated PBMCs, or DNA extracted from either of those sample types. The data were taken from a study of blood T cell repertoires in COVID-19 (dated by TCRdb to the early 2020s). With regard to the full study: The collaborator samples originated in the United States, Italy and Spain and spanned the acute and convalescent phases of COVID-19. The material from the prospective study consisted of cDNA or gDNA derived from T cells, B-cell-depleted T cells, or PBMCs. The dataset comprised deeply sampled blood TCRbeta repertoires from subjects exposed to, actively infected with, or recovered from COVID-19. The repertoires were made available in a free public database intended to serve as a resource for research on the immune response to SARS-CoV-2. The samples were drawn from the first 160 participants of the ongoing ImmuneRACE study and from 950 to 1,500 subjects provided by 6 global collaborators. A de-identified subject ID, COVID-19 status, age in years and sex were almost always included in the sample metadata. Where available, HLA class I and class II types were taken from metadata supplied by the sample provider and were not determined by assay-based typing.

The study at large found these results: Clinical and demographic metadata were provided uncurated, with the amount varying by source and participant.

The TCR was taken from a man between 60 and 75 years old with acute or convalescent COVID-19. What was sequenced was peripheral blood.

The nucleotide sequence reads as follows: TGCGCCAGCAGCTTACGCGGGACAGGCATAAATCAGCCCCAGCATTTT. Its translation is CASSLRGTGINQPQHF. The rearranged segments are TRBV4-1 and TRBJ1-5; 8 bases in between match TRBD1. Inclusive of the bounding cysteine and phenylalanine, the CDR3 is 16 residues long. Only the CDR3 portion is preserved as DNA: 48 bases, with reading frame beginning at the first base. The germline V gene encodes CDR1 MGHRA and CDR2 YSYEKL. For this chain, trimming is 5 bases at the V end and 4 bases at the J end, and the number of junction bases without a gene match is 10.